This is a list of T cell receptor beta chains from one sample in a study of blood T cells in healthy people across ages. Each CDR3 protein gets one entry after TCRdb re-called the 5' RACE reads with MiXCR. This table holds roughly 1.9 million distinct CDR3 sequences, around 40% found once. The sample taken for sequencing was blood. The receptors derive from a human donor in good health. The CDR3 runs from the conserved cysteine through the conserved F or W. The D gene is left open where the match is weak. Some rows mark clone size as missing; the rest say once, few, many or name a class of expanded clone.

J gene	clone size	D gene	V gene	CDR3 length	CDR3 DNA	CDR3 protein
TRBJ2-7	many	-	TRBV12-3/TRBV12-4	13	TGTGCCAGCAGTTCGGGCGCGTTCTACGAGCAGTACTTC	CASSSGAFYEQYF
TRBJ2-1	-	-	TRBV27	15	TGTGCCAGCAGTTGGGGGGGGGCCACCATAAATGAGCAGTTCTTC	CASSWGGATINEQFF
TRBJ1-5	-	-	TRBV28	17	TGTGCCAGAACATACTGGCAGGGTCAGAGTTTAGGTCAGCCCCAGCATTTT	CARTYWQGQSLGQPQHF
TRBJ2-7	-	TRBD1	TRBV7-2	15	TGTGCCAGCAGCCCTAGGACAGGGGCTCTCTACGAGCAGTACTTC	CASSPRTGALYEQYF
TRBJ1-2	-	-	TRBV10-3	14	TGTGCCATCAGTGCCCTTTGGGGGAGCGATGGCTACACCTTC	CAISALWGSDGYTF
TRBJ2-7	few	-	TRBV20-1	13	TGCAGTGCTAAGGGGACAAACTCCTACGAGCAGTACTTC	CSAKGTNSYEQYF
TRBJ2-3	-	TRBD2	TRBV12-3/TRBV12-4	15	TGTGCCAGCACCCAGCGGGGGGGCTCTCCAGATACGCAGTATTTT	CASTQRGGSPDTQYF
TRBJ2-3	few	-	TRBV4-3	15	TGCGCCAGCAGCCAAGAAAGGGGTTTGAGCGATACGCAGTATTTT	CASSQERGLSDTQYF
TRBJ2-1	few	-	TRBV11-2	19	TGTGCCAGCAGCCCGTCTGATAGGTTCGTGGAGGAGTCCTACAATGAGCAGTTCTTC	CASSPSDRFVEESYNEQFF
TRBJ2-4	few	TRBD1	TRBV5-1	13	TGCGCCAACAGGACAGGGCGGGAAGCCATTCAGTACTTC	CANRTGREAIQYF
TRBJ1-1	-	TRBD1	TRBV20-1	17	TGCAGTGCCCGACTCCCCCGGGACAGAGGGGCGAACACTGAAGCTTTCTTT	CSARLPRDRGANTEAFF
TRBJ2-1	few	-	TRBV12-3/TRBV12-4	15	TGTGCCAGCAGTTTGGGGATGAGCTCCTACAATGAGCAGTTCTTC	CASSLGMSSYNEQFF
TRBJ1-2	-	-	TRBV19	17	TGTGCCAGTAGTATAGGAGGGGGTCGCTTCACTAACTATGGTTACACCTTC	CASSIGGGRFTNYGYTF
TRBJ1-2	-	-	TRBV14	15	TGTACCAGCAGCCACCCCGATGGACAGCTCTATGGCTACACCTTC	CTSSHPDGQLYGYTF
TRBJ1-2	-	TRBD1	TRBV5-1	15	TGCGCCAGCAGCTTTATCCAGGGGGCCGTCGATGGCTACACCTTC	CASSFIQGAVDGYTF
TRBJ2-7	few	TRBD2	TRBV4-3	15	TGCGCCAGCAGCCACGTGGCGGGGGGATCTTACGAGCAGTACTTC	CASSHVAGGSYEQYF
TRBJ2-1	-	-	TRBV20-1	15	TGCAGTGCTAGAGATTGGGGGCCCACATACAATGAGCAGTTCTTC	CSARDWGPTYNEQFF
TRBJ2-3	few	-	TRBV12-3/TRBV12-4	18	TGTGCCAGCAGCATCGGGTACGGGGACATCGGAAGGACAGATACGCAGTATTTT	CASSIGYGDIGRTDTQYF
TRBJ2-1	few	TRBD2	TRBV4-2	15	TGTGCCAGCAGCCAAGTAGAAGCGGGGGGCGGTGAGCAGTTCTTC	CASSQVEAGGGEQFF
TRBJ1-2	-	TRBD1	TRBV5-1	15	TGCGCCAGCAGCGTCGTGGATACAGGGGTCGGGGGCTACACCTTC	CASSVVDTGVGGYTF
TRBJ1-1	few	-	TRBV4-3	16	TGCGCCAGCAGCCAAGACCTGGACAGATCGAACACTGAAGCTTTCTTT	CASSQDLDRSNTEAFF
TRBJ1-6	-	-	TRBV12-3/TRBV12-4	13	TGTGCCAGCAGTGGGACGGTTCATTCACCCCTCCACTTT	CASSGTVHSPLHF
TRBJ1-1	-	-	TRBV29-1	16	TGCGGCTCTCGGGGAGATATCTTGGCAATCGACACTGAAGCTTTCTTT	CGSRGDILAIDTEAFF
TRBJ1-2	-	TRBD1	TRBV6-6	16	TGTGCCAGCAACGTAGGACAGGGCGCATTTATCTATGGCTACACCTTC	CASNVGQGAFIYGYTF
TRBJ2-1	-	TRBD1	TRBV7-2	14	TGTGCCAGCAGGACGACAGGGGGCAGTCAGAGACAGTTCTTC	CASRTTGGSQRQFF
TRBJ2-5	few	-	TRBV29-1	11	TGCAGCGTTGGTTGGGGGGAGACCCAGTACTTC	CSVGWGETQYF
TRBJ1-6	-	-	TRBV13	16	TGTGCCAGCAGCGAGGGAGACAGGTCCTATAATTCACCCCTCCACTTT	CASSEGDRSYNSPLHF
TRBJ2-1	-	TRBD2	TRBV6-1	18	TGTGCCAGCAGACTACGGGGGACGGGGACTATTGCCTACAATGAGCAGTTCTTC	CASRLRGTGTIAYNEQFF
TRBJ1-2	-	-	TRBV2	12	TGTGCCAGCAGTGAAAGACCGGCCGGCTACACCTTC	CASSERPAGYTF
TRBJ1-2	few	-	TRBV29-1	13	TGCAGCGTTGACGTACAGGAGCACTATGGCTACACCTTC	CSVDVQEHYGYTF
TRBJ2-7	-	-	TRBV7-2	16	TGTGCCAGCAACTTAGCGTCGTTGGGGGCCTCCTACGAGCAGTACTTC	CASNLASLGASYEQYF
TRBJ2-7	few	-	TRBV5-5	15	TGTGCCAGCAGGAAATGGGACATCGAACCCTACGAGCAGTACTTC	CASRKWDIEPYEQYF
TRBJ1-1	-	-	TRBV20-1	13	TGCAGTGCTCCCCTTCCTGGGAACACTGAAGCTTTCTTT	CSAPLPGNTEAFF
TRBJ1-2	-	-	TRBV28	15	TGTGCCAGCAGTTTAAGTACAGGGATAAGCTATGGCTACACCTTC	CASSLSTGISYGYTF
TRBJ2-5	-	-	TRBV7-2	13	TGTGCCAGCAGCTTAGTTGTGGGGGGGACCCAGTACTTC	CASSLVVGGTQYF
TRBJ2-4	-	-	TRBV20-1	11	TGCAGTGCTCCTAGAAAAAACATTCAGTACTTC	CSAPRKNIQYF
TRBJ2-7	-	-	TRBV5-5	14	TGTGCCAGCAGCTCGGGTCATCCCCCCTACGAGCAGTACTTC	CASSSGHPPYEQYF
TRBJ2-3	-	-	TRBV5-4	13	TGTGCCAGCAGCTCGCAACGCACAGATACGCAGTATTTT	CASSSQRTDTQYF
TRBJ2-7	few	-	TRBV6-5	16	TGTGCCAGCAGTTACTCGAGGGGCGAAGTAAAATACGAGCAGTACTTC	CASSYSRGEVKYEQYF
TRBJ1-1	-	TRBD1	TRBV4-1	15	TGCGCCAGCAGCCTGGGACAGGCTCGGGGCACTGAAGCTTTCTTT	CASSLGQARGTEAFF
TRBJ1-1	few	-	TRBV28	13	TGCGCCAGCAGTGATGGGTTGGGCACTGAAGCTTTCTTT	CASSDGLGTEAFF
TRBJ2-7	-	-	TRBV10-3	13	TGTGCCATCAGGGACCACTTAACCTACGAGCAGTACTTC	CAIRDHLTYEQYF
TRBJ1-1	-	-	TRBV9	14	TGTGCCAGCAGCTCCCACGTAATGAACACTGAAGCTTTCTTT	CASSSHVMNTEAFF
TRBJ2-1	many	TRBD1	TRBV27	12	TGTGCCAGCAGTTTAAGGGGGCATGAGCAGTTCTTC	CASSLRGHEQFF
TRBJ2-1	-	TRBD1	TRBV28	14	TGTGCCAGCAGTTTCTCCGGACAGGTCTATGAGCAGTTCTTC	CASSFSGQVYEQFF
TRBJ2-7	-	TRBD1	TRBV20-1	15	TGCAGTACGAGAACCGGGACAGGGGGCTCCTACGAGCAGTACTTC	CSTRTGTGGSYEQYF
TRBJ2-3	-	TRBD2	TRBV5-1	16	TGCGCCAGCAGAGTAACCGGACTAGCGTGGACAGATACGCAGTATTTT	CASRVTGLAWTDTQYF
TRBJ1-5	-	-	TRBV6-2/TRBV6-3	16	TGTGCCAGCAGTTACTCGTTTGGAGACCCCAATCAGCCCCAGCATTTT	CASSYSFGDPNQPQHF
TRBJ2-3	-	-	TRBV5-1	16	TGCGCCAGCAGTTTTGGTGGGTTTCGGGCATCAGATACGCAGTATTTT	CASSFGGFRASDTQYF
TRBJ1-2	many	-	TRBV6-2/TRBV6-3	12	TGTGCCAGCAGTCCCAGGGGTCGTGGCTACACCTTC	CASSPRGRGYTF
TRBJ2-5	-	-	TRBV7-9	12	TGTGCCAGCAGCCCGACCCCGGGACCCCACTACTTC	CASSPTPGPHYF
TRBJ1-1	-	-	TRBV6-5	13	TGTGCCGGCAGTTACTCCCCGGTCACTGGAGCTTTCTTT	CAGSYSPVTGAFF
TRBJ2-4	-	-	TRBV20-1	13	TGCAGTACAGACCGGGACTCCAACAATGAGCAGTACTTC	CSTDRDSNNEQYF
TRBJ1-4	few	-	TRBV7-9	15	TGTGCCAGCAGACGGTCTGACGGCGACTTTGAAAAACTGTTTTTT	CASRRSDGDFEKLFF
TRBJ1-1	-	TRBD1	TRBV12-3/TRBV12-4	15	TGTGCCAGCAGTTTAGACTACAGGGGGCTGACTGAAGCTTTCTTT	CASSLDYRGLTEAFF